This TCR beta chain stems from a study of cytomegalovirus exposure and HLA in healthy donors. Study in general: From donors who were HLA-typed, an early data release held about 85 million unique TCRs.

V lost 3 bases, J lost 5 bases, and 4 bases stayed unmatched. Germline V gene sequence: CDR1 GTSNPN, CDR2 SVGIG (reference sequence). CDR3 size: 13 residues. This clone was found a few times. Primers included in the PCR were 60 Vbeta and 13 Jbeta primers. Clones were sequenced by immunoSEQ multiplex PCR, and TCRdb holds only the in-frame ones, with some missing. The table records fewer than 80,000 clones, about three quarters of them present only once. The V and J genes are TRBV30 and TRBJ1-5, with 7 bases matching TRBD1. The sequencing input was PBMCs. The clonotype was recovered from a man younger than 35 in good health and CMV-seronegative. The chain's CDR3 is CAWSRDRDQPQHF. CDR3 nucleotides: TGTGCCTGGAGCCGGGACAGAGATCAGCCCCAGCATTTT.